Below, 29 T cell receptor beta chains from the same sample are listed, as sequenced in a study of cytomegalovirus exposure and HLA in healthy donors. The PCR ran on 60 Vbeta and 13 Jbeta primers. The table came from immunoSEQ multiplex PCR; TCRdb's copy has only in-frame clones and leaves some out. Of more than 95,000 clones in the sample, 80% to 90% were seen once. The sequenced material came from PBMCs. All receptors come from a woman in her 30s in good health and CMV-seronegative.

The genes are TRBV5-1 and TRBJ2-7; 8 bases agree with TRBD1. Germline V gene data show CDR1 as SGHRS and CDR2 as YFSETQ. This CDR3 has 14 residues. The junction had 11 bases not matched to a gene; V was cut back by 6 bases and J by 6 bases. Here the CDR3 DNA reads TGCGCCAGCATCCCCGGGACAGGAGCGGGCGAGCAGTACTTC. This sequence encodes CASIPGTGAGEQYF.

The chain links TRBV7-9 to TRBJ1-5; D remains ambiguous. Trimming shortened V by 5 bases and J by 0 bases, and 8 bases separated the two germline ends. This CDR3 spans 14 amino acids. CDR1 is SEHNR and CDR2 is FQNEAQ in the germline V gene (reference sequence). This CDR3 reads CASSTAGSNQPQHF. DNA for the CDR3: TGTGCCAGCAGCACCGCCGGTAGCAATCAGCCCCAGCATTTT.

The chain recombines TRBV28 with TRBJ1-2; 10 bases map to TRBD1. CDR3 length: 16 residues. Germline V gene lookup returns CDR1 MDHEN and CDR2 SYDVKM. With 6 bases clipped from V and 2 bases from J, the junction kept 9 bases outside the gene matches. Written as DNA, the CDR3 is TGTGCCAGCAGGTCCGGGACAGGGGTTAAGAACTATGGCTACACCTTC. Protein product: CASRSGTGVKNYGYTF.

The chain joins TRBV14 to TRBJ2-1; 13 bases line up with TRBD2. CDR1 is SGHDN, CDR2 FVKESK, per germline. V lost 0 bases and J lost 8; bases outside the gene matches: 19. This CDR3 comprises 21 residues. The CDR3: CASSQEWTGTSGTFLIHEQFF. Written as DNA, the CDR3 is TGTGCCAGCAGCCAAGAATGGACCGGGACTAGCGGGACTTTTTTGATCCATGAGCAGTTCTTC.

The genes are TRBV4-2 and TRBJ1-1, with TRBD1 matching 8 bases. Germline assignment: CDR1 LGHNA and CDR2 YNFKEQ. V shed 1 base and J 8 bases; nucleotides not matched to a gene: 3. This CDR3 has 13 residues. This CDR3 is CASSQGRDREAFF. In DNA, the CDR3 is TGTGCCAGCAGCCAAGGGAGGGACAGGGAAGCTTTCTTT.

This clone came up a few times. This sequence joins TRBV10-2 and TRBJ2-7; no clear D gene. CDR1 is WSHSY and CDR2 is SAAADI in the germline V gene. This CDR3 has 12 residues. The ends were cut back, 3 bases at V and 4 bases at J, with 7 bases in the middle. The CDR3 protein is CASSDRVYEQYF. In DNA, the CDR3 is TGCGCCAGCAGTGACCGGGTTTACGAGCAGTACTTC.

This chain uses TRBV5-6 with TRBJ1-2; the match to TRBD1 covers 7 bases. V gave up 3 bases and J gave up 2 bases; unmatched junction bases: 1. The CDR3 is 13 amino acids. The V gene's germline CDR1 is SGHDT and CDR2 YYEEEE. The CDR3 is CASSSTGNYGYTF. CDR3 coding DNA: TGTGCCAGCAGCTCGACAGGGAACTATGGCTACACCTTC.

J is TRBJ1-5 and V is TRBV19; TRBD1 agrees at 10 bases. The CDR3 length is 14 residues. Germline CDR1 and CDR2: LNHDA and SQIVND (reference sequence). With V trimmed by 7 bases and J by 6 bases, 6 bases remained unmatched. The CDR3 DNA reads TGTGCCAGTACCTTAGGACAGGGGGGTCAGCCCCAGCATTTT. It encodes CASTLGQGGQPQHF.

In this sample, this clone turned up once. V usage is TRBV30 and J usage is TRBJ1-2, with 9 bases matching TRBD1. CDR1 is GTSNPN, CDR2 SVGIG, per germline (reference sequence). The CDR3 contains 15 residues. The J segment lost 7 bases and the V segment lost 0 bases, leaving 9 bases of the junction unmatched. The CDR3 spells CAWSVGTGRASGYTF. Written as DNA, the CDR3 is TGTGCCTGGAGTGTAGGGACAGGGCGCGCGTCTGGCTACACCTTC.

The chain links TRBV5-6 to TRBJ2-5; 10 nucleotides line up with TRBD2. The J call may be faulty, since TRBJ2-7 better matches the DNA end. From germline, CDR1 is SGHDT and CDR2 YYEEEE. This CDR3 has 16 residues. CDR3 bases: TGTGCCAGCAGCAGAGGACTAGCGGATCGCTCCTACGAGCAGTACTTC. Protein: CASSRGLADRSYEQYF.

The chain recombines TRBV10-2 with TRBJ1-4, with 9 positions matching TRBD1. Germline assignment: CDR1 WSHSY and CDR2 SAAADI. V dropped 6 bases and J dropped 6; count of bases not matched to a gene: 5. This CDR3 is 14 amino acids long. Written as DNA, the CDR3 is TGCGCCAGCAGCCGACAGGGGGGATATGAAAAACTGTTTTTT. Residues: CASSRQGGYEKLFF.

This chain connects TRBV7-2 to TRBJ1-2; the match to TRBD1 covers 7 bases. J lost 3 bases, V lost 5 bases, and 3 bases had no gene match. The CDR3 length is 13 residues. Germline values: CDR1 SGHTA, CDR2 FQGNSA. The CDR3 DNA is TGTGCCAGCAGCGCTGGGACAGACTATGGCTACACCTTC. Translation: CASSAGTDYGYTF.

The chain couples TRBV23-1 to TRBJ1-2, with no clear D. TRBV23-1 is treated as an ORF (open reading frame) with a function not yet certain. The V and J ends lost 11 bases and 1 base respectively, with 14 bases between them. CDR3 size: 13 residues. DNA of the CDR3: TGCGCCCTAAGACACGACGATAACTATGGCTACACCTTC. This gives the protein CALRHDDNYGYTF.

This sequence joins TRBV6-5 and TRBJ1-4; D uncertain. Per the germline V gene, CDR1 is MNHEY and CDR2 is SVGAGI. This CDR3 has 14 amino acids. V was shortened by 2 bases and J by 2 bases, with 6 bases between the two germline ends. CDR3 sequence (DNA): TGTGCCAGCAGTTACACACGTACTAATGAAAAACTGTTTTTT. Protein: CASSYTRTNEKLFF.

The CDR3 sequence: CASSDGGATDTQYF. CDR3 nucleotides: TGTGCCAGCAGTGACGGGGGGGCCACAGATACGCAGTATTTT. The chain uses TRBV6-4 and TRBJ2-3; tentatively, D is TRBD2 (7 bases). The germline gives CDR1 MRHNA, CDR2 SNTAGT. V lost 2 bases to trimming and J lost 2 bases, with 8 bases between them. This CDR3 is 14 amino acids long.

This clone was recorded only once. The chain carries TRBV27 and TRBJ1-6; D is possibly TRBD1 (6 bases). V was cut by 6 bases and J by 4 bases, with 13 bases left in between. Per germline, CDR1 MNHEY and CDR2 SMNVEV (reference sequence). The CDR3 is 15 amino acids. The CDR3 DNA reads TGTGCCAGCAGAACGGACAGAAAATATAATTCACCCCTCCACTTT. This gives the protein CASRTDRKYNSPLHF.

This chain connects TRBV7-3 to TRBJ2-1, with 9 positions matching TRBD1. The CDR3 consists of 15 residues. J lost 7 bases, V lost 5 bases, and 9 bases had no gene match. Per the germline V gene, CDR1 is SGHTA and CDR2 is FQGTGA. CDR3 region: CASSRTGTGLNEQFF. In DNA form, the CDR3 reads TGTGCCAGCAGCCGTACCGGGACAGGGCTAAATGAGCAGTTCTTC.

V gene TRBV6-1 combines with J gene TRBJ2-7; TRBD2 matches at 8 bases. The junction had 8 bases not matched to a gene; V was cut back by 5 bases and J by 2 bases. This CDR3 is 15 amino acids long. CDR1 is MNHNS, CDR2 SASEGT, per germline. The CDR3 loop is CASSTAPGGAYEQYF. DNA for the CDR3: TGTGCCAGCAGTACAGCGCCGGGGGGGGCCTACGAGCAGTACTTC.

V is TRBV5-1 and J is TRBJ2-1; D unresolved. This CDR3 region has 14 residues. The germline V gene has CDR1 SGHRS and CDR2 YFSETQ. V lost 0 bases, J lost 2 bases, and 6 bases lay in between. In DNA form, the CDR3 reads TGCGCCAGCAGCTTGGGTCAGACCTACAATGAGCAGTTCTTC. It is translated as CASSLGQTYNEQFF.

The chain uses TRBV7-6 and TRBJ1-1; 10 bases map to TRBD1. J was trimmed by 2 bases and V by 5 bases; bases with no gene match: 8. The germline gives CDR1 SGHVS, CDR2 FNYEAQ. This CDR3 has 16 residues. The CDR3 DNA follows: TGTGCCAGCAGCCCCGGAGGACAGGGGGTAAACACTGAAGCTTTCTTT. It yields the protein CASSPGGQGVNTEAFF.

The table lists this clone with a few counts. CDR3 DNA sequence: TGTGCCAGCAGTGGAAGTAGAGCGTATGAGCAGTTCTTC. This gives the protein CASSGSRAYEQFF. This chain connects TRBV2 to TRBJ2-1; no reliable D call. CDR3 length equals 13 residues. The ends were cut back, 4 bases at V and 8 bases at J, with 12 bases in the middle. CDR1 SNHLY and CDR2 FYNNEI come from the germline V gene.

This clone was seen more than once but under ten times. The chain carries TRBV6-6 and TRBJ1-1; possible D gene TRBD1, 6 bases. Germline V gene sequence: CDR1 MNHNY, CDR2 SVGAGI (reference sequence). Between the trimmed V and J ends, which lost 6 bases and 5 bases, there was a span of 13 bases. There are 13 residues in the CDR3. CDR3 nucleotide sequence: TGTGCCAGCAGCTATGAAAGGGGGACTGAAGCTTTCTTT. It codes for CASSYERGTEAFF.

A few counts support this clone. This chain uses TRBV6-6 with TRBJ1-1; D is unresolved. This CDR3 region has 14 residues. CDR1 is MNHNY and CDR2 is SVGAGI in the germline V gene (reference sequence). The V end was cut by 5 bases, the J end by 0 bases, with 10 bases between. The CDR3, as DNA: TGTGCCAGCAGTCTCGCTCCGGTGAACACTGAAGCTTTCTTT. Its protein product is CASSLAPVNTEAFF.

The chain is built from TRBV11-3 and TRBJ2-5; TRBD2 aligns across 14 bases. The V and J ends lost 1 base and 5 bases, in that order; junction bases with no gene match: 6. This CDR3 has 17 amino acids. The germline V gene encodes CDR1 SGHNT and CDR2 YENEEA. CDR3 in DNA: TGTGCCAGCAGCTTAGCCCGACTAGCGGGAGGGCGGGAGACCCAGTACTTC. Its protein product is CASSLARLAGGRETQYF.

Here the CDR3 reads CASSYGTDYGYTF. The CDR3 DNA follows: TGTGCCAGCAGTTACGGGACAGACTATGGCTACACCTTC. This sequence joins TRBV6-5 and TRBJ1-2; TRBD1 agrees at 7 bases. In germline, CDR1 is MNHEY, CDR2 SVGAGI. The CDR3 has 13 residues. V was pared by 2 bases and J by 3 bases, with 0 bases of the junction left unmatched.

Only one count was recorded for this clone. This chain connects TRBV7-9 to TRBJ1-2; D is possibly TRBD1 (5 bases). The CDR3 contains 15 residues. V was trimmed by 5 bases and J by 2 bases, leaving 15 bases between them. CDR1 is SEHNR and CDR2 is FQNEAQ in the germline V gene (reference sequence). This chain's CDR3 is CASSKTGETNYGYTF. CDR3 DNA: TGTGCCAGCAGCAAGACGGGGGAAACGAACTATGGCTACACCTTC.

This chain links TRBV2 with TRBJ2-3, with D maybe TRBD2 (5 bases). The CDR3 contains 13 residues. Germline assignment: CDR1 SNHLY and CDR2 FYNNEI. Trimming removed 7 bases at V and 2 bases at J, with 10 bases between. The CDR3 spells CASIGVLTDTQYF. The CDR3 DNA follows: TGTGCCAGCATCGGGGTTCTCACAGATACGCAGTATTTT.

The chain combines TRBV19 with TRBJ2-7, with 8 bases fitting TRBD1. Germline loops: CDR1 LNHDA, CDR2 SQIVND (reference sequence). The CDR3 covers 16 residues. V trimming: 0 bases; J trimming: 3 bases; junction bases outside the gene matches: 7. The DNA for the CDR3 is TGTGCCAGTAGTATAGAAGGGACAGGAAAAGTCTACGAGCAGTACTTC. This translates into CASSIEGTGKVYEQYF.

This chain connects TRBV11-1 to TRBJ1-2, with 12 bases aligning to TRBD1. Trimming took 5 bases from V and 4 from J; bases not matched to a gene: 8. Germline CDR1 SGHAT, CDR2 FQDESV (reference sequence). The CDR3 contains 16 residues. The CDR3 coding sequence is TGTGCCAGCAGCCAAGTCGGGACAGGGGGCGGCTATGGCTACACCTTC. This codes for CASSQVGTGGGYGYTF.